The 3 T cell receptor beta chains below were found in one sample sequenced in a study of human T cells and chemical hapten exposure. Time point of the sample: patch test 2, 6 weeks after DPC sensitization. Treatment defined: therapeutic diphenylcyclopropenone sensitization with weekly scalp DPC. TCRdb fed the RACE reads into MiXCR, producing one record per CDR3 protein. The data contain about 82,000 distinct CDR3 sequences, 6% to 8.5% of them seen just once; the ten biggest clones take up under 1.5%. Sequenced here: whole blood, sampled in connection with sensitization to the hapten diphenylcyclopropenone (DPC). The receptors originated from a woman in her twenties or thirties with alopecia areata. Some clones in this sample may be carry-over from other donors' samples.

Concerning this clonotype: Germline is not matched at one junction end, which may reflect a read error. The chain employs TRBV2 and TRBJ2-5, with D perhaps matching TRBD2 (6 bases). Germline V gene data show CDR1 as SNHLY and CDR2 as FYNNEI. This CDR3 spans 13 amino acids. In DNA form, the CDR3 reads TGTGCCAGCCAGTACGGGACTCAAGGGACCCAGTACTTC. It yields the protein CASQYGTQGTQYF.

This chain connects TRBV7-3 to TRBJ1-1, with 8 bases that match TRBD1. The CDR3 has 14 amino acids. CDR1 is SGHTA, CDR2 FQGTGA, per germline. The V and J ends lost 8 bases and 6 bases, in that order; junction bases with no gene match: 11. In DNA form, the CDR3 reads TGTGCCAGCTCATCGGGTCCGGGACAGGCTGAAGCTTTCTTT. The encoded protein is CASSSGPGQAEAFF.

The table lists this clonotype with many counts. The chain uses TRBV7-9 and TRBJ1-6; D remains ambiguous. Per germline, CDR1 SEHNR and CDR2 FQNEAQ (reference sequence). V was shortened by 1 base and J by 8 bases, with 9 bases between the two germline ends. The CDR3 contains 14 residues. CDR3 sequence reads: CASSLVPGDSPLHF. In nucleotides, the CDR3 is TGTGCCAGCAGCTTAGTACCCGGGGATTCACCCCTCCACTTT.